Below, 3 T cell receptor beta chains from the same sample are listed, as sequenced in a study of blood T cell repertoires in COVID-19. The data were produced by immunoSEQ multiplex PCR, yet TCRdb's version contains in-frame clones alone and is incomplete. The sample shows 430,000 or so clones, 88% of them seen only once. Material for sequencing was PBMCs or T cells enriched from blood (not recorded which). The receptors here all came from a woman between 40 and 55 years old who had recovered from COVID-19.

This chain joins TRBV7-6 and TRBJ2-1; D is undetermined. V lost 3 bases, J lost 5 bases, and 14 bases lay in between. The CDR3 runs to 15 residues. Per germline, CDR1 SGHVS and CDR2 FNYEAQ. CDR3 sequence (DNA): TGTGCCAGCAGCTTGGAAGGCCGGAGCCACAATGAGCAGTTCTTC. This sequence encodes CASSLEGRSHNEQFF.

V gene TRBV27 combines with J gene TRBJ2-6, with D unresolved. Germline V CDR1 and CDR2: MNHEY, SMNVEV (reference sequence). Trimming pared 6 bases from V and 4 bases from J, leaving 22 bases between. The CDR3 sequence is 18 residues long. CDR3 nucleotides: TGTGCCAGCAGCGGGTCAGCCGCCCCTATGAGGGGGGCCAACGTCCTGACTTTC. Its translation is CASSGSAAPMRGANVLTF.

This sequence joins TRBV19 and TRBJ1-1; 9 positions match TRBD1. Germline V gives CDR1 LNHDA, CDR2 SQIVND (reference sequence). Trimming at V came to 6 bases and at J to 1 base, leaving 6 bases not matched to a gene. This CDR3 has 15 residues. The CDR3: CASSSTGGRNTEAFF. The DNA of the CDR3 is TGTGCCAGTAGCTCTACAGGGGGCCGGAACACTGAAGCTTTCTTT.